This TCR beta chain was identified in a study of vaccination and CD4 T cells after COVID-19. Study summary: Stimulation used overlapping spike peptides from SARS-CoV-2, HCoV-NL63, HCoV-OC43 and HCoV-229E. General observations from the study: Spike mono-reactivity applied to 304 of 307 vaccine-specific clones detected in convalescent patients.

Indicated treatment: roughly ten-day PBMC culture with coronavirus spike peptide pools or control peptides (ViraFEST assay). TCRs were sequenced by ViraFEST after antigen-specific T cells had been expanded with peptide pools. Concerning this clonotype itself: Its target is not known.

The Oncomine TCR Beta short-read assay generated sequence data from the DNA of cultured CD4+ T cells. Investigators isolated genomic DNA from cultured CD4+ T cells. TCRdb reanalysed the PCR reads using MiXCR and keeps one entry per CDR3 protein. Among around 7,900 distinct CDR3 sequences listed, more than 60% were seen once. The CDR3 has 15 residues. Germline loops: CDR1 LNHDA, CDR2 SQIVND (reference sequence). The V gene end was trimmed by 4 bases and the J gene end by 10 bases; junction bases not matched to a gene: 4. Input material: CD4+ T cells from blood, cultured in vitro. This chain joins TRBV19 and TRBJ2-1; TRBD2 matches 16 bases. The sequence derives from a human donor who had recovered from COVID-19. CDR3 nucleotide sequence: TGTGCCAGTAGTAGGGGACTAGCGGGAGGGGGGGAGCAGTTCTTC. It codes for CASSRGLAGGGEQFF.